The T cell receptor beta chain described here comes from a study of T cells after yellow fever vaccination (dated by TCRdb to the late 2010s). About the full investigation: The SMART-Seq v4 Ultra Low Input RNA kit was used to prepare libraries from fractions with low cell numbers. Bulk TCR alpha and beta repertoires were sequenced longitudinally to track T-cell clones before and after primary and booster YFV17D yellow fever vaccination. Two healthy male donors made up the cohort, one aged 18 to 29 years and the other aged 30 to 40 years. Blood samples were taken at several timepoints before and after primary and secondary immunization, and bulk PBMC replicates and cell subsets were isolated.

The treatment or condition label, as the study defines it: live attenuated yellow fever vaccine strain. A standard Ficoll-Paque protocol was used to isolate PBMCs from peripheral blood. Dynabeads CD4 and CD8 positive selection kits were used to isolate CD4 and CD8 T-cell fractions. TriZol was used to extract RNA from bulk PBMCs, CD4 and CD8 fractions, and dextramer-positive and dextramer-negative fractions. TCRdb lists the instrument as Illumina NovaSeq 6000. TCR cDNA was made using 5'RACE template switching, a step that added a universal primer site and unique molecular identifiers. Priming of cDNA synthesis was performed from both the TCR alpha and TCR beta constant segments. Libraries were amplified in two PCR steps, with sample barcodes and sequencing adapters added in the second step. Sequencing of the libraries was done on either Illumina HiSeq 2500 (2x100 bp) or NovaSeq (2x150 bp). Turning to the authors' computational methods: Reads were demultiplexed and collapsed into UMI consensus sequences with MIGEC, and V(D)J alignment was performed with MiXCR. Using edgeR on replicate PBMC samples, clonotypes were called vaccine-responding if FDR was below 0.01 and the log2 fold change was above 5 up to day 15. Each bulk clonotype received a CD4 or CD8 identity based on whether the sequenced CD4 or CD8 repertoire contained that clonotype at higher abundance. TCRdb applied fastp at Q25 and MiXCR to the public reads, then kept only in-frame beta chains. Records with the same CDR3 protein are collapsed into one entry carrying the most frequent genes and DNA. What appears here as the V and J calls and clone size reflects TCRdb's work, not the paper's. The sample table lists hundreds of thousands of distinct CDR3 sequences, around 13% of them with a count of one. The ten largest clones represent approximately 3.3% of the sample.

Sequences ENHRY (CDR1) and SYGVKD (CDR2) are obtained from the germline V gene. The CDR3 numbers 18 residues from cysteine through phenylalanine. The retained sequence is limited to the CDR3, 54 bases, with the frame set at the first base. V loses 2 bases, J loses 0 bases, and the germline ends lie 17 bases apart. This clonotype was observed a few times. What antigen it recognizes has not been identified. Base qualities were left out, and no much larger clone turns up one base away. General study outcomes and caveats: A small share of clonotypes was detected in both CD4 and CD8 compartments, with the overlap likely arising from convergent recombination. Most clones expanded after primary vaccination (96% of CD4 and roughly 90% of CD8) were re-detected after the booster, suggesting that broad memory maintenance occurred. Because the study included only two donors, the extent to which the findings can be generalized is limited. Compared with the primary T-cell response, the secondary T-cell response was weaker but faster, peaking on day 5 rather than day 15. Computational filtering was needed because FACS-sorted repertoires could contain abundant contaminating clonotypes from the bulk population.

Sequenced here: CD4+ T cells sorted from PBMCs, sampled 15 days after the yellow fever booster vaccination. This sequence uses TRBV10-3 and TRBJ2-1, with TRBD2 as a weak D call on 5 bases. The clonotype was recovered from a man younger than 35 who received the YFV17D yellow fever vaccine. The bases read TGTGCCATCAGTGAGCCCCCCGGAGGAGCGGTCTCCTACAATGAGCAGTTCTTC. This sequence encodes CAISEPPGGAVSYNEQFF.